In its sample, the clone carrying this T cell receptor beta chain was seen many times. Its target is unknown. Germline CDR1 and CDR2: SGDLS and YYNGEE. The CDR3 has 15 residues. Trimming removed 0 bases at V and 9 bases at J, with 13 bases between. The authors made cDNA by 5'RACE with 10-nucleotide random UMIs. Each CDR3 protein gets one entry after TCRdb re-called the 5' RACE reads with MiXCR. The sample includes about 70,000 distinct CDR3 sequences, approximately 3.3% seen only once; the top ten take around 5.2%. This record belongs to a study of neurological immune-mediated disorders. Study results and limitations: Falling below healthy controls, multiple sclerosis showed the least TCR clonal expansion, while HTLV-1-associated myelopathy showed the most.

Sequencing used PBMCs. This TCR came from a woman in her 50s with multiple sclerosis. The rearrangement uses TRBV9 and TRBJ1-6; D call uncertain. Here the CDR3 DNA reads TGTGCCAGCAGCGTAGGGTGGCCAGGCGCTTCACCCCTCCACTTT. Amino acids: CASSVGWPGASPLHF. Using reference TRBV9 and TRBJ1-6 for the parts outside the CDR3, the full variable domain is DSGVTQTPKHLITATGQRVTLRCSPRSGDLSVYWYQQSLDQGLQFLIQYYNGEERAKGNILERFSAQQFPDLHSELNLSSLELGDSALYFCASSVGWPGASPLHFGNGTRLTVT.